This T cell receptor beta chain is drawn from a study of radiotherapy plus CTLA-4 blockade in lung cancer. At the level of the study: Around a sixth of patients responded objectively, and 31% achieved disease control.

Sequencing was performed with immunoSEQ multiplex PCR; in TCRdb, only in-frame clones are kept and a portion is missing. Found here are 70,000 to 85,000 clones, around 74% of them singletons; the top ten hold 9.9%. This clone has only a few counts. What it binds is not known. Patients had chemo-refractory metastatic non-small-cell lung cancer and received focal radiation plus CTLA-4 blockade that used ipilimumab. Study observations and caveats: Among reported predictors of response, early blood T cell clone dynamics with interferon-beta performed best.

This receptor was identified in a human donor with non-small cell lung cancer whose response to radiotherapy plus ipilimumab could not be evaluated. This specimen consisted of peripheral blood, obtained from a patient treated with radiotherapy plus ipilimumab.

The CDR3 DNA is TGTGCCAGCAGATTGACAGGGGTCACTGAAGCTTTCTTT. Translating it yields CASRLTGVTEAFF. The chain joins TRBV7-9 to TRBJ1-1; 8 bases map to TRBD1. Germline trimming cut 6 bases from V and 4 bases from J; bases unmatched to any gene: 4. Germline assignment: CDR1 SEHNR and CDR2 FQNEAQ (reference sequence). This CDR3 region has 13 residues.